This record covers a single TCR beta chain. The antigen this receptor binds is unknown. No quality values exist for individual bases; no much larger clone is one base distant. The CDR3 regions of human TCRbeta chains were analyzed by immunosequencing. The paper's processing steps were these. TCRs in the repertoires were compared against a reference library of SARS-CoV-2-specific TCRs that had been generated with the MIRA antigen-specificity platform. Breadth was defined as the fraction of unique TCRs that were SARS-CoV-2-associated, and depth was defined as the fraction of total T cells that were SARS-CoV-2-associated. Using the MIRA data, each spike-specific TCR was mapped to the spike region that the TCR reacts to and placed in a CD4 or CD8 class. Log10-transformed breadth and depth values were compared by one-way ANOVA with Sidak's multiple comparisons tests. TCRdb stores this immuneACCESS table with in-frame sequences only. Part of the clones is absent; in the studies checked, under half of the shortfall reflects unresolved V genes, and no reason is known for the rest. Clonal size and the V and J genes are those of that table, whereas D and trimming came from the DNA. The sample contains approximately 110,000 clones, 70% to 90% of them found a single time. Jointly, the top ten make up about 7.8% of the sample.

Its CDR3 holds 16 amino acids, cysteine through phenylalanine. Only the CDR3 portion is preserved as DNA: 48 bases, with reading frame beginning at the first base. Germline trimming: 0 bases from V, 2 bases from J; junction bases outside gene matches: 6. As encoded in the germline V gene (reference sequence), CDR1 is LGHDT while CDR2 is YNNKEL. The intended sense of this specimen's time point label: baseline before first vaccination. Vaccinee samples came from UK trials COV001 and COV002, including a single-blind randomized controlled phase 2/3 trial of AZD1222 (ChAdOx1 nCoV-19) in healthy adults. For TCRbeta chain sequencing, PBMC samples were collected from trial participants at day 0 and at day 28 after the second dose. The data are from a study of T cell responses to AZD1222 COVID-19 vaccine (dated by TCRdb to 2020 to 2023). About the investigation overall: AZD1222 recipients whose second dose came at about 4 weeks and those whose second dose came at about 12 weeks were combined into one group, since spike-specific TCR depth and breadth did not differ between the two schedules. A total of more than 230 trial participants underwent TCR sequencing, of whom some 200 had received two doses of AZD1222 and roughly 26 had received two doses of the MenACWY control vaccine. Trial participants were enrolled by age into 18-55, 56-69 and 70-plus year subgroups, with about 150, 28 and 57 TCR-sequenced participants respectively. What the research found in general, with its limitations: Most participants were white British and females outnumbered males, and the authors suggested that clonal diversity may have been underestimated. Reportedly, almost half of the unique spike-specific TCRs recognized epitopes lying outside the regions that are mutated in the B.1.351 and B.1.1.7 variants. The 56-69-year group was small, and its depth increase did not reach significance, likely because of low power. Conclusions about previously exposed vaccinees were limited because only a handful of AZD1222 recipients were SARS-CoV-2 seropositive at baseline. CD4 TCRs associated with the vaccine covered the entire spike protein, and the dominant responses were in regions 160-218 and 743-854. A significant rise in spike-specific TCR breadth and depth was observed after two AZD1222 doses relative to day 0 and relative to MenACWY recipients. Because no day 14 peak-response samples were available, repertoires were characterized only after the peak T cell response.

Material: peripheral blood, obtained on day 0 of AZD1222 vaccination. The rearrangement combines TRBV3-1 (or the pseudogene TRBV3-2) with TRBJ2-7; 8 nucleotides in the junction match TRBD2. This TCR derives from an adult in good health. CDR3 reads: CASSQEGLAGPYEQYF. The DNA sequence is given as TGTGCCAGCAGCCAAGAAGGCCTAGCGGGCCCCTACGAGCAGTACTTC.